Described below is a single T cell receptor (beta chain) sequence and its context. The antigen remains undetermined. The repertoire was sequenced with immunoSEQ multiplex PCR; TCRdb's copy has only in-frame clones and lacks some. The sample lists roughly 1 million clones; 75% to 80% were seen once. The V and J ends lost 4 bases and 5 bases respectively, with 15 bases between them. Germline CDR1 and CDR2: SGHTS and YDEGEE. The CDR3 extends over 14 amino acids. This specimen belongs to a study of shared clonotypes between healthy human individuals. Study-level background: Researchers assigned three CD4 naive, three CD4 memory, two CD8 naive and one CD8 memory plate to each donor. Study outcomes and limitations: In general, naive subsets displayed greater estimated richness than memory subsets did. The study drew on few donors, limiting represented genetic and exposure-history diversity.

V is TRBV5-8 and J is TRBJ1-1, with D possibly being TRBD1 (6 bases). Input material: memory CD4+ T cells from PBMCs. The subset: CD45RA-negative fraction. The origin of this receptor is a man aged 18 to 35 in good health. Some clones in this sample may be carry-over from other donors' samples. The CDR3, as DNA: TGTGCCAGCAGCCAAAACCGGGGGCGGACTGAAGCTTTCTTT. It encodes CASSQNRGRTEAFF.